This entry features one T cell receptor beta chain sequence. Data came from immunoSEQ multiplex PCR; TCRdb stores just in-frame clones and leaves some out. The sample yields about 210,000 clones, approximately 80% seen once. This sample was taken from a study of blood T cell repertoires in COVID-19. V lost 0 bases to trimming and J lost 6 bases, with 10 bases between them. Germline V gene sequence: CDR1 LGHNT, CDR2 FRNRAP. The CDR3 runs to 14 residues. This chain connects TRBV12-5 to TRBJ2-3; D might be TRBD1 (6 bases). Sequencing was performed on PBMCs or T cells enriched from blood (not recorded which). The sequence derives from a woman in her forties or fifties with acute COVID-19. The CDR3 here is CASGLVQQGDTQYF. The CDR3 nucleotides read TGTGCTAGTGGTTTGGTCCAACAGGGTGATACGCAGTATTTT.